This TCR beta chain stems from a study of response to subunit inactivated influenza vaccine (dated by TCRdb to the late 2010s). As for the study more broadly: Deep quantitative T cell receptor repertoire profiling was used in the study to track responses to a trivalent subunit inactivated influenza vaccine. The paper's findings and limits, for the study overall: According to the authors, only a limited number of new T cells may be recruited by each seasonal influenza vaccination.

Interpreted using the paper, the time point label stands for: 45 to 50 days after influenza vaccine administration. In its sample, this clonotype was seen a few times. No cognate antigen has been identified for it. No per-base quality is available; no much larger clone lies one base away. Including cysteine and phenylalanine, the CDR3 has 14 amino acids. Only the CDR3 part of the read is kept: 42 bases, read in frame from the first base. The germline V gene encodes CDR1 MDHEN and CDR2 SYDVKM. Trimming costs V 2 bases and J 0 bases, and their ends lie 5 bases apart. Receptor libraries were prepared by RT-PCR. The instrument was an Illumina HiSeq 2500. TCRdb reran the public reads through fastp at Q25 and MiXCR, keeping productive beta chains. When rows share a CDR3 protein, they turn into one entry using the most common DNA and genes. The sample table shows 150,000 to 200,000 distinct CDR3 sequences, and about 11% are seen once. In total, the top ten clones hold around 12% of the sample.

This receptor was taken from a man in his forties or fifties who received an inactivated influenza vaccine. Donor details come from another sample of the same person, matched by shared clones. The sample here was non-naive T cells sorted from PBMCs, taken about 40 days after vaccination. The label giving this sample's cell subset or site can be read as: memory T cell fraction. The rearrangement combines TRBV28 with TRBJ1-3; the D gene assignment is ambiguous. The nucleotide sequence reads TGTGCCAGCAGTTTAACCTACTCTGGAAACACCATATATTTT. It translates to CASSLTYSGNTIYF. Reference TRBV28 and TRBJ1-3 genes cover what lies past the CDR3, so the full variable domain is DVKVTQSSRYLVKRTGEKVFLECVQDMDHENMFWYRQDPGLGLRLIYFSYDVKMKEKGDIPEGYSVSREKKERFSLILESASTNQTSMYLCASSLTYSGNTIYFGEGSWLTVV.